This TCR beta chain was retrieved from a study of shared T cell receptors in the human thymus. Clones were read by immunoSEQ multiplex PCR, and TCRdb kept only the in-frame ones, dropping some. This table holds roughly 560,000 clones, around three quarters found once. This CDR3 region has 15 residues. V was trimmed by 0 bases and J by 2 bases, leaving 9 bases between them. Per the germline V gene, CDR1 is LGHNA and CDR2 is YSLEER. These data were also reused for a study on human thymus T cells. That work contributes: The donor group consisted of healthy Finnish infants who were having corrective surgery for congenital heart defects. The thymus was resected at corrective cardiac surgery. An apparent bias in V and J gene usage was seen in thymic and blood repertoires.

This chain links TRBV4-3 with TRBJ2-3, with D possibly TRBD1 on 5 matching bases. Sequenced sample: thymocytes. This receptor was identified in a boy under three years old with a congenital heart defect. CDR3 sequence: CASSQEETDTDTQYF. DNA for the CDR3: TGCGCCAGCAGCCAAGAAGAGACAGACACAGATACGCAGTATTTT.